A selection of T cell receptor beta chains follows, all from one sample in a study of T-cell reconstitution after alpha-beta-depleted transplantation in children. Each CDR3 protein is one row after TCRdb ran MiXCR on the PCR reads. Of about 980,000 distinct CDR3 sequences listed, about 31% are singletons. Specimen: PBMCs, mostly from graft donor cells, collected 360 days after TCRalphabeta/CD19-depleted stem cell transplant. All receptors come from a boy under three years old who had a stem cell transplant for SCID, so the T cells may come from the graft donor. Each CDR3 is given with its conserved first and last residue. Each record gives: clone size, J gene, D gene, V gene, CDR3 protein, CDR3 DNA. D genes are given only for firm matches. Size is omitted from some rows. Given values are once, few, many or a class for expanded clones.

abundance: -; j_gene: TRBJ2-2; d_gene: TRBD1; v_gene: TRBV24-1; CDR3aa: CATSGTGGNGELFF; CDR3nt: TGTGCCACCAGTGGGACAGGGGGAAACGGGGAGCTGTTTTTT
abundance: -; j_gene: TRBJ2-6; d_gene: -; v_gene: TRBV6-1; CDR3aa: CASSQDKGSSGANVLTF; CDR3nt: TGTGCCAGCAGCCAAGATAAAGGGAGCTCTGGGGCCAACGTCCTGACTTTC
abundance: many; j_gene: TRBJ2-2; d_gene: -; v_gene: TRBV5-1; CDR3aa: CASSLVYGELFF; CDR3nt: TGCGCCAGCAGCTTAGTGTACGGGGAGCTGTTTTTT
abundance: -; j_gene: TRBJ2-1; d_gene: -; v_gene: TRBV24-1; CDR3aa: CATSSRNEQFF; CDR3nt: TGTGCCACCAGCTCCCGCAATGAGCAGTTCTTC
abundance: few; j_gene: TRBJ1-1; d_gene: -; v_gene: TRBV5-6; CDR3aa: CASSAGTPNTEAFF; CDR3nt: TGTGCCAGCAGCGCCGGGACGCCCAACACTGAAGCTTTCTTT
abundance: many; j_gene: TRBJ2-3; d_gene: -; v_gene: TRBV12-3/TRBV12-4; CDR3aa: CASSLAQTQTDTQYF; CDR3nt: TGTGCCAGCAGTTTAGCACAGACTCAGACAGATACGCAGTATTTT
abundance: few; j_gene: TRBJ1-1; d_gene: -; v_gene: TRBV6-1; CDR3aa: CASSRGAAEAFF; CDR3nt: TGTGCCAGCAGCCGGGGGGCGGCTGAAGCTTTCTTT
abundance: many; j_gene: TRBJ2-7; d_gene: -; v_gene: TRBV20-1; CDR3aa: CSARSTYEQYF; CDR3nt: TGCAGTGCCAGAAGTACCTACGAGCAGTACTTC
abundance: few; j_gene: TRBJ1-4; d_gene: -; v_gene: TRBV3-1; CDR3aa: CASSQDYTDEKLFF; CDR3nt: TGTGCCAGCAGCCAAGATTACACGGATGAAAAACTGTTTTTT
abundance: once; j_gene: TRBJ2-1; d_gene: -; v_gene: TRBV12-3/TRBV12-4; CDR3aa: CASSPPGGTQFF; CDR3nt: TGTGCCAGCAGTCCCCCCGGGGGAACGCAGTTCTTC
abundance: few; j_gene: TRBJ1-1; d_gene: TRBD1; v_gene: TRBV29-1; CDR3aa: CSIWDRLMNTEAFF; CDR3nt: TGCAGCATCTGGGACAGGCTCATGAACACTGAAGCTTTCTTT
abundance: few; j_gene: TRBJ2-1; d_gene: TRBD1; v_gene: TRBV6-2/TRBV6-3; CDR3aa: CASRVGTARGYNEQFF; CDR3nt: TGTGCCAGCAGGGTCGGGACAGCTAGGGGATACAATGAGCAGTTCTTC
abundance: -; j_gene: TRBJ1-1; d_gene: -; v_gene: TRBV6-1; CDR3aa: CASSDRRGGRNTEAFF; CDR3nt: TGTGCCAGCAGTGATAGAAGAGGGGGACGGAACACTGAAGCTTTCTTT
abundance: few; j_gene: TRBJ1-5; d_gene: -; v_gene: TRBV25-1; CDR3aa: CASSPSEGPQPQHF; CDR3nt: TGTGCCAGCAGCCCTTCGGAGGGGCCACAGCCCCAGCATTTT
abundance: many; j_gene: TRBJ2-2; d_gene: -; v_gene: TRBV20-1; CDR3aa: CSAREQERGVRLFF; CDR3nt: TGCAGTGCTAGAGAACAGGAAAGAGGGGTTAGGCTGTTTTTT
abundance: -; j_gene: TRBJ2-1; d_gene: TRBD1; v_gene: TRBV20-1; CDR3aa: CSVTVRDRGKDEQFF; CDR3nt: TGCAGTGTTACGGTACGGGACAGGGGTAAGGATGAGCAGTTCTTC
abundance: -; j_gene: TRBJ2-2; d_gene: TRBD1; v_gene: TRBV5-1; CDR3aa: CASSYRGDRAAGELFF; CDR3nt: TGCGCCAGCAGCTACCGAGGGGACAGGGCGGCCGGGGAGCTGTTTTTT